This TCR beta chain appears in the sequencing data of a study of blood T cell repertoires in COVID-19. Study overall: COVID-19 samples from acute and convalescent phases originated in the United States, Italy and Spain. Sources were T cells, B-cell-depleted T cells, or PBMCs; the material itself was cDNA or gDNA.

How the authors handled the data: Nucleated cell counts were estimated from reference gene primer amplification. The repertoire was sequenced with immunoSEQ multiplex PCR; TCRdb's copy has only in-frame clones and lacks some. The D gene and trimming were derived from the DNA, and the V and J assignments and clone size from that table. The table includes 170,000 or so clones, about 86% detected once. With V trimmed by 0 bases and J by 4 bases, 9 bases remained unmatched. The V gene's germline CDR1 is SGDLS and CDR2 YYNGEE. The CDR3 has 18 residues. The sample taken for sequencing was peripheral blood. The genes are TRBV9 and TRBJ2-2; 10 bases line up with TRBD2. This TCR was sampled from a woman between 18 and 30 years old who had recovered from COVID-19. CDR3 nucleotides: TGTGCCAGCAGCGTAGGGGTAGCGGGGGGTTCGGGCACCGGGGAGCTGTTTTTT. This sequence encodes CASSVGVAGGSGTGELFF.